Listed here are 26 T cell receptor beta chains from one sample, sequenced in a study of OX40 agonist ivuxolimab in advanced cancers. Produced via immunoSEQ multiplex PCR; TCRdb's table is partial and in-frame only. The sample includes roughly 19,000 clones, more than 70% of them seen just once. This material consisted of CD4+ or CD8+ T cells sorted from blood, taken in a trial of the OX40 agonist ivuxolimab. These receptors all come from an adult with an advanced solid tumor such as melanoma, head and neck, liver or kidney cancer.

The chain recombines TRBV7-8 with TRBJ1-1, with TRBD1 matching 7 bases. Trimming took 5 bases from V and 5 from J; bases not matched to a gene: 5. The CDR3 loop spans 13 amino acids. Looked up from germline, CDR1 is SGHVS and CDR2 is FQNEAQ. CDR3 amino acids: CASSRQGSTEAFF. CDR3 bases: TGTGCCAGCAGCCGACAGGGATCGACTGAAGCTTTCTTT.

The rearrangement links TRBV6-6 to TRBJ2-3; D unclear. The length of the CDR3 is 15 residues. The V gene lost 3 bases and the J gene lost 0 bases, with 10 bases spanning the gap. The germline V gene encodes CDR1 MNHNY and CDR2 SVGAGI (reference sequence). The CDR3 is CASSYWQISTDTQYF. CDR3 DNA sequence: TGTGCCAGCAGTTATTGGCAGATAAGCACAGATACGCAGTATTTT.

The chain uses TRBV2 and TRBJ2-7; possible D gene TRBD2, 6 bases. This CDR3 is 16 amino acids long. V gave up 10 bases and J gave up 3 bases, with 25 bases separating them. CDR1 SNHLY and CDR2 FYNNEI come from the germline V gene. The chain's CDR3 is CATSRDFSPPDYEQYF. The CDR3 nucleotides read TGTGCCACCAGCCGGGACTTTTCCCCTCCTGACTACGAGCAGTACTTC.

This sequence joins TRBV14 and TRBJ2-2; 10 bases are shared with TRBD1. Germline CDR1 and CDR2: SGHDN and FVKESK. The V segment lost 1 base and the J segment 4 bases; nucleotides outside the gene matches: 6. The CDR3 runs 17 residues. CDR3 residues: CASSQALRTGGTGELFF. In nucleotides, the CDR3 is TGTGCCAGCAGCCAAGCGCTTCGGACAGGGGGCACCGGGGAGCTGTTTTTT. The complete variable domain, with remaining parts taken from reference TRBV14 and TRBJ2-2, reads EAGVTQFPSHSVIEKGQTVTLRCDPISGHDNLYWYRRVMGKEIKFLLHFVKESKQDESGMPNNRFLAERTGGTYSTLKVQPAELEDSGVYFCASSQALRTGGTGELFFGEGSRLTVL.

The rearrangement joins TRBV27 to TRBJ1-4; a weak D match, TRBD1 (6 bases). Germline-derived CDR1 and CDR2 are MNHEY and SMNVEV (reference sequence). The length of the CDR3 is 12 residues. The V end lost 3 bases, the J end lost 9 bases, and 8 bases lay between the germline ends. CDR3 sequence: CASSFGGQKLFF. CDR3 nucleotide sequence: TGTGCCAGCAGTTTTGGGGGGCAAAAACTGTTTTTT.

This clone has just a few counts. The V gene is TRBV6-4, the J gene TRBJ2-2; D uncertain. V was clipped by 2 bases and J by 4 bases, with 5 bases between them. The CDR3 spans 13 residues. Per germline, CDR1 MRHNA and CDR2 SNTAGT. CDR3 nucleotide sequence: TGTGCCAGCAGTGACGGTAGCACCGGGGAGCTGTTTTTT. This translates into CASSDGSTGELFF.

CDR3 region: CASSQRPLEAYEQYF. The CDR3 DNA sequence: TGTGCCAGCAGCCAACGACCATTGGAGGCCTACGAGCAGTACTTC. V usage is TRBV4-2 and J usage is TRBJ2-7, with D maybe TRBD2 (5 bases). The CDR3 is made up of 15 amino acids. Germline V gives CDR1 LGHNA, CDR2 YNFKEQ. Trimming stripped 2 bases from V and 2 bases from J, with 13 bases between.

The chain has TRBV9 and TRBJ2-1; 12 bases map to TRBD2. This CDR3 has 18 residues. V shed 3 bases and J 0 bases; nucleotides not matched to a gene: 7. Germline V gives CDR1 SGDLS, CDR2 YYNGEE. The CDR3 nucleotides read TGTGCCAGCAGCGACCGACTAGCGGGGGATTACTCCTACAATGAGCAGTTCTTC. Translating it yields CASSDRLAGDYSYNEQFF.

The V gene is TRBV27, the J gene TRBJ1-5, with unresolved D. This CDR3 is built from 13 residues. V was pared by 3 bases and J by 4 bases, with 7 bases between. Germline V lookup: CDR1 MNHEY, CDR2 SMNVEV (reference sequence). The CDR3 here is CASSLGRNQPQHF. The DNA for the CDR3 is TGTGCCAGCAGTTTGGGGAGAAATCAGCCCCAGCATTTT.

The genes are TRBV6-1 and TRBJ2-7; TRBD1 agrees at 10 bases. This CDR3 has 14 amino acids. The V gene's germline CDR1 is MNHNS and CDR2 SASEGT. Trimming removed 5 bases from V and 3 bases from J; junction bases left unmatched: 4. The CDR3 region is CASSSRDRGYEQYF. CDR3 bases: TGTGCCAGCAGTTCCCGGGACAGGGGCTACGAGCAGTACTTC.

The gene calls are TRBV2 and TRBJ2-4, with D possibly TRBD1 on 6 matching bases. V gave up 6 bases and J gave up 1 base, with 13 bases separating them. The CDR3 extends over 15 amino acids. Looked up from germline, CDR1 is SNHLY and CDR2 is FYNNEI. The CDR3 nucleotides are TGTGCCAGCAGCAAAAGGGGGAAGGCCAAAAACATTCAGTACTTC. Translated: CASSKRGKAKNIQYF.

V usage is TRBV27 and J usage is TRBJ1-2; no clear D. Germline CDR1 is MNHEY and CDR2 is SMNVEV (reference sequence). The CDR3 is made up of 13 amino acids. The V gene lost 3 bases and the J gene lost 5 bases, with 10 bases spanning the gap. This CDR3 reads CASSFAVGYGYTF. The CDR3, as DNA: TGTGCCAGCAGTTTTGCCGTCGGGTATGGCTACACCTTC.

This clone appeared once. V usage is TRBV20-1 and J usage is TRBJ1-1; 7 bases are shared with TRBD1. Per the germline V gene, CDR1 is DFQATT and CDR2 is SNEGSKA (reference sequence). The CDR3 has 10 amino acids. The V and J ends lost 6 bases and 10 bases, in that order; junction bases with no gene match: 5. CDR3 region: CSARQGPAFF. The CDR3 nucleotides are TGCAGTGCAAGACAGGGTCCAGCTTTCTTT.

This sequence joins TRBV5-1 and TRBJ2-7; D unresolved. Trimming shortened V by 0 bases and J by 3 bases, and 7 bases separated the two germline ends. This CDR3 spans 13 amino acids. The germline V gene encodes CDR1 SGHRS and CDR2 YFSETQ. CDR3 amino acids: CASSLGRNYEQYF. CDR3 in DNA: TGCGCCAGCAGCTTGGGACGGAACTACGAGCAGTACTTC.

The V call is TRBV28, the J call TRBJ2-3, with D possibly being TRBD2 (6 bases). Germline CDR1 is MDHEN and CDR2 is SYDVKM. V shed 3 bases and J shed 1 base, with 8 bases lying between them. The CDR3 has 14 residues. CDR3 region: CASSFVAGTDTQYF. DNA for the CDR3: TGTGCCAGCAGTTTCGTAGCGGGCACAGATACGCAGTATTTT.

This sequence joins TRBV29-1 and TRBJ2-1; TRBD1 might be the D (5 bases). The length of the CDR3 is 13 residues. Germline loops: CDR1 SQVTM, CDR2 ANQGSEA. Trimming took 1 base from V and 6 from J, leaving 10 bases between them. DNA of the CDR3: TGCAGCGTTGAAGGTAGGGGCCCCAATGAGCAGTTCTTC. Its protein product is CSVEGRGPNEQFF.

V gene TRBV2 combines with J gene TRBJ1-2; 9 positions match TRBD1. This CDR3 spans 13 amino acids. The germline V gene encodes CDR1 SNHLY and CDR2 FYNNEI. The CDR3 DNA reads as TGTGCGGCCCACAAACAGGGGGCATATGGCTACACCTTC. Translated: CAAHKQGAYGYTF.

V is TRBV13 and J is TRBJ1-1; D perhaps matches TRBD1 (5 bases). CDR1 PRHDT and CDR2 FYEKMQ come from the germline V gene (reference sequence). This CDR3 has 12 residues. V was clipped by 5 bases and J by 12 bases, with 16 bases between them. The CDR3 reads CASSEGRGGTFF. The CDR3 bases are TGTGCCAGCAGCGAAGGTAGGGGTGGAACTTTCTTT.

The chain carries TRBV4-1 and TRBJ2-1, with D possibly being TRBD2 (7 bases). V dropped 4 bases and J dropped 8 bases, with 15 bases sitting between them. CDR1 is MGHRA and CDR2 is YSYEKL in the germline V gene. The CDR3 is 14 amino acids. In DNA, the CDR3 is TGCGCCAGCAGCCCCATGGGGGGGGCGGATGAGCAGTTCTTC. Protein product: CASSPMGGADEQFF.

This clone was seen only a few times. This sample also contains other DNA sequences that code for the same CDR3. The rearrangement links TRBV27 to TRBJ2-1; weak D call: TRBD2 (6 bases). Trimming took 2 bases from V and 6 from J, leaving 11 bases between them. The germline V gene has CDR1 MNHEY and CDR2 SMNVEV (reference sequence). This CDR3 has 14 residues. The CDR3 sequence: CASSLGQGGNEQFF. In nucleotides, the CDR3 is TGTGCCAGCAGTTTAGGTCAGGGAGGCAATGAGCAGTTCTTC.

CDR3 sequence (DNA): TGTGCCAGCAGATCCGGAAACACCATATATTTT. Protein: CASRSGNTIYF. The chain uses TRBV9 and TRBJ1-3, with unresolved D. Germline-derived CDR1 and CDR2 are SGDLS and YYNGEE. The V gene lost 5 bases and the J gene lost 4 bases, with 4 bases spanning the gap. The CDR3 extends over 11 amino acids.

The rearrangement links TRBV10-2 to TRBJ2-3; D might be TRBD2 (7 bases). This CDR3 is 16 amino acids long. In germline, CDR1 is WSHSY, CDR2 SAAADI. The V and J ends lost 0 bases and 6 bases respectively, with 16 bases between them. CDR3 DNA sequence: TGCGCCAGCAGTGAGTCGAGGGGGGGCCCCCGGGATACGCAGTATTTT. It is translated as CASSESRGGPRDTQYF.

The sample holds one count of this clone. Germline is not matched at one junction end, which may reflect a read error. The CDR3 here is CASSSGQGIPNEKLFF. The CDR3, as DNA: TGCGCCAGCAGCTCCGGACAGGGAATTCCTAACGAAAAACTGTTTTTT. V usage is TRBV5-1 and J usage is TRBJ1-4, with 8 bases fitting TRBD1. The CDR3 consists of 16 residues. CDR1 and CDR2 (germline): SGHRS, YFSETQ.

The genes are TRBV7-9 and TRBJ1-2, with D perhaps matching TRBD1 (6 bases). Germline CDR1 and CDR2: SEHNR and FQNEAQ (reference sequence). The length of the CDR3 is 15 residues. The ends were cut back, 0 bases at V and 6 bases at J, with 14 bases in the middle. The CDR3: CASSLARAGVDGYTF. CDR3 nucleotide sequence: TGTGCCAGCAGCTTAGCGCGGGCAGGGGTGGATGGCTACACCTTC.

In its sample, this clone was seen once. The J gene is TRBJ2-1, the V gene TRBV9; D unclear. Germline values: CDR1 SGDLS, CDR2 YYNGEE. The length of the CDR3 is 13 residues. The germline V and J ends were trimmed by 0 bases and 3 bases, with 4 bases remaining between them. The CDR3 nucleotides are TGTGCCAGCAGCGTAGAGGGCTACAATGAGCAGTTCTTC. Its translation is CASSVEGYNEQFF.

The chain couples TRBV4-2 to TRBJ1-4, with D possibly matching TRBD1 (5 bases). Between the trimmed V and J ends, which lost 0 bases and 8 bases, there was a span of 19 bases. The CDR3 is 17 residues long. Germline lookup yields CDR1 LGHNA and CDR2 YNFKEQ. The CDR3 bases are TGTGCCAGCAGCCAAGAACAATTAGACTCTGGGGGGGAAAAACTGTTTTTT. It specifies CASSQEQLDSGGEKLFF.